These T cell receptor beta chains were read from a single sample in a study of blood T cell repertoires in COVID-19. Here immunoSEQ multiplex PCR was the method, and the copy in TCRdb shows in-frame clones only, minus some. The sample yields 150,000 to 200,000 clones, less than 90% seen once. Source material: peripheral blood. These TCRs come from a man aged 70-80 years with active or convalescent COVID-19. The CDR3 runs from the conserved cysteine through the conserved F or W. The order of the fields is J gene, D gene, V gene, clone size, CDR3 DNA, CDR3 protein. D genes are given only for firm matches. Clone size is not always given. Where it is, it says once, few, many or a class for expanded clones.

J gene: TRBJ2-7
D gene: TRBD1
V gene: TRBV5-1
clone size: NA
CDR3 DNA: TGCGCCAGCAGCCCGGGACAGGGGGCCACCTACGAGCAGTACTTC
CDR3 protein: CASSPGQGATYEQYF

J gene: TRBJ1-4
D gene: NA
V gene: TRBV9
clone size: NA
CDR3 DNA: TGTGCCAGCAGCGCAGGCACAGGGTCGGCTAATGAAAAACTGTTTTTT
CDR3 protein: CASSAGTGSANEKLFF

J gene: TRBJ1-2
D gene: TRBD1
V gene: TRBV25-1
clone size: NA
CDR3 DNA: TGTGCCAGCAGTGGGACAGGGGGATTGAGTTTGCTTGCCTATGGCTACACCTTC
CDR3 protein: CASSGTGGLSLLAYGYTF

J gene: TRBJ1-3
D gene: NA
V gene: TRBV23-1
clone size: NA
CDR3 DNA: TGCGCCAGCCGCAGGTTAAGGTGGTCAAGCTCTGGAAACACCATATATTTT
CDR3 protein: CASRRLRWSSSGNTIYF

J gene: TRBJ2-5
D gene: NA
V gene: TRBV6-5
clone size: NA
CDR3 DNA: TGTGCCAGCAGTTACTCTGGGCAGCAAGAGACCCAGTACTTC
CDR3 protein: CASSYSGQQETQYF

J gene: TRBJ1-2
D gene: NA
V gene: TRBV6-5
clone size: NA
CDR3 DNA: TGTGCCAGCAAATCGACAGGAAATGGCTACACCTTC
CDR3 protein: CASKSTGNGYTF

J gene: TRBJ2-7
D gene: TRBD1
V gene: TRBV7-9
clone size: once
CDR3 DNA: TGTGCCAGCAGCTTACCCCGCCTTCGACAGGGTGCTACCTACGAGCAGTACTTC
CDR3 protein: CASSLPRLRQGATYEQYF

J gene: TRBJ2-3
D gene: NA
V gene: TRBV7-8
clone size: few
CDR3 DNA: TGTGCCAGCAGCTTACAGGGCCTTAGCACAGATACGCAGTATTTT
CDR3 protein: CASSLQGLSTDTQYF

J gene: TRBJ2-2
D gene: TRBD1
V gene: TRBV6-6
clone size: once
CDR3 DNA: TGTGCCAGCAGAAGACAGGGGGCGACCGGGGAGCTGTTTTTT
CDR3 protein: CASRRQGATGELFF

J gene: TRBJ1-4
D gene: NA
V gene: TRBV28
clone size: NA
CDR3 DNA: TGTGCCAGCAGTTTCGGGGGTGAAAAACTGTTTTTT
CDR3 protein: CASSFGGEKLFF

J gene: TRBJ2-2
D gene: NA
V gene: TRBV6-6
clone size: many
CDR3 DNA: TGTGCCAGCAGCAGGGCGCCCACCGGGGAGCTGTTTTTT
CDR3 protein: CASSRAPTGELFF

J gene: TRBJ2-1
D gene: TRBD1
V gene: TRBV2
clone size: NA
CDR3 DNA: TGTGCCAGCACGGGACAGGGTTATAATGAGCAGTTCTTC
CDR3 protein: CASTGQGYNEQFF

J gene: TRBJ2-5
D gene: NA
V gene: TRBV5-8
clone size: NA
CDR3 DNA: TGTGCCAGCAGCTTGGGAACAGGATTTCGGGAGACCCAGTACTTC
CDR3 protein: CASSLGTGFRETQYF

J gene: TRBJ1-1
D gene: NA
V gene: TRBV6-2/TRBV6-3
clone size: NA
CDR3 DNA: TGTGCCAGCAGTACAGGGTTCAACACTGAAGCTTTCTTT
CDR3 protein: CASSTGFNTEAFF

J gene: TRBJ2-5
D gene: NA
V gene: TRBV4-1
clone size: NA
CDR3 DNA: TGCGCCAGCAGCCAATCTTACCGGGGGCAAGAGACCCAGTACTTC
CDR3 protein: CASSQSYRGQETQYF

J gene: TRBJ2-3
D gene: TRBD2
V gene: TRBV19
clone size: NA
CDR3 DNA: TGTGCCAGTAACGGGGCCCCCTTAGCGGGGAGCACAGATACGCAGTATTTT
CDR3 protein: CASNGAPLAGSTDTQYF

J gene: TRBJ1-6
D gene: NA
V gene: TRBV7-2
clone size: NA
CDR3 DNA: TGTGCCAGCAGCTTAGGGCGGAGCTCCTATAATTCACCCCTCCACTTT
CDR3 protein: CASSLGRSSYNSPLHF

J gene: TRBJ2-7
D gene: NA
V gene: TRBV29-1
clone size: few
CDR3 DNA: TGCAGCGTTGTAAGTGGAGCCTACGAGCAGTACTTC
CDR3 protein: CSVVSGAYEQYF

J gene: TRBJ2-7
D gene: TRBD2
V gene: TRBV4-3
clone size: NA
CDR3 DNA: TGCGCCAGCAGCCAGCGAGCGGGAGACGAGCAGTACTTC
CDR3 protein: CASSQRAGDEQYF

J gene: TRBJ1-2
D gene: NA
V gene: TRBV6-1
clone size: NA
CDR3 DNA: TGTGCCAGCAGTGAAGTGAACAGGGATGGCTACACCTTC
CDR3 protein: CASSEVNRDGYTF

J gene: TRBJ1-3
D gene: NA
V gene: TRBV29-1
clone size: NA
CDR3 DNA: TGCAGCGTTCGGGATCAAAACTCTGGAAACACCATATATTTT
CDR3 protein: CSVRDQNSGNTIYF

J gene: TRBJ2-7
D gene: NA
V gene: TRBV28
clone size: NA
CDR3 DNA: TGTGCCAGCGGATCGCAGGGGACACCTTCCTACGAGCAGTACTTC
CDR3 protein: CASGSQGTPSYEQYF

J gene: TRBJ2-7
D gene: TRBD1
V gene: TRBV4-1
clone size: NA
CDR3 DNA: TGCGCCAGCAGCCAAGAAAGGACAGGGGGCTACGAGCAGTACTTC
CDR3 protein: CASSQERTGGYEQYF

J gene: TRBJ2-3
D gene: TRBD1
V gene: TRBV5-1
clone size: NA
CDR3 DNA: TGCGCCAGCAGCCCTGGAACACAGGGGGTCACAGATACGCAGTATTTT
CDR3 protein: CASSPGTQGVTDTQYF

J gene: TRBJ1-3
D gene: NA
V gene: TRBV28
clone size: NA
CDR3 DNA: TGTGCCAGCAGTTTGGGGGGGCTTGGAAACACCATATATTTT
CDR3 protein: CASSLGGLGNTIYF

J gene: TRBJ1-5
D gene: TRBD1
V gene: TRBV2
clone size: few
CDR3 DNA: TGTGCCAGCATGGGACAGAATAGCAATCAGCCCCAGCATTTT
CDR3 protein: CASMGQNSNQPQHF

J gene: TRBJ1-3
D gene: NA
V gene: TRBV4-3
clone size: NA
CDR3 DNA: TGCGCCAGCAGCCAAGACCTCCTCTCTGGAAACACCATATATTTT
CDR3 protein: CASSQDLLSGNTIYF

J gene: TRBJ1-6
D gene: NA
V gene: TRBV3-1/TRBV3-2
clone size: NA
CDR3 DNA: TGTGCCAGCAGCCAAGATCGGGTTTTCGGTTATAATTCACCCCTCCACTTT
CDR3 protein: CASSQDRVFGYNSPLHF

J gene: TRBJ1-1
D gene: TRBD1
V gene: TRBV14
clone size: NA
CDR3 DNA: TGTGCCAGCAGCCAAGATGGGACAGGGGTCCCTGAAGCTTTCTTT
CDR3 protein: CASSQDGTGVPEAFF

J gene: TRBJ1-1
D gene: TRBD1
V gene: TRBV30
clone size: few
CDR3 DNA: TGTGCCTGGAGCCCAGGGACAGAGAACACTGAAGCTTTCTTT
CDR3 protein: CAWSPGTENTEAFF

J gene: TRBJ2-7
D gene: TRBD1
V gene: TRBV15
clone size: NA
CDR3 DNA: TGTGCCACCAGCAGAGACCCCCAGGGGGACAGGGACCTTCGGGAGCAGTACTTC
CDR3 protein: CATSRDPQGDRDLREQYF

J gene: TRBJ2-3
D gene: NA
V gene: TRBV25-1
clone size: once
CDR3 DNA: TGTGCCAGCAGTGAATGGCGGAGCACAGATACGCAGTATTTT
CDR3 protein: CASSEWRSTDTQYF

J gene: TRBJ2-5
D gene: TRBD2
V gene: TRBV9
clone size: few
CDR3 DNA: TGTGCCAGCAGCGTAGGGCCCCTAGCGGGACGCGAGACCCAGTACTTC
CDR3 protein: CASSVGPLAGRETQYF

J gene: TRBJ2-7
D gene: TRBD2
V gene: TRBV4-2
clone size: NA
CDR3 DNA: TGTGCCAGCAGCTATAGCGGGGGGTCCTACGAGCAGTACTTC
CDR3 protein: CASSYSGGSYEQYF

J gene: TRBJ2-1
D gene: TRBD1
V gene: TRBV12-3/TRBV12-4
clone size: NA
CDR3 DNA: TGTGCCAGCAGAGTTACAGGGGCCAATGAGCAGTTCTTC
CDR3 protein: CASRVTGANEQFF

J gene: TRBJ2-1
D gene: NA
V gene: TRBV6-6
clone size: NA
CDR3 DNA: TGTGCCAGCAGCCACGTCGGGGGTTACAATGAGCAGTTCTTC
CDR3 protein: CASSHVGGYNEQFF

J gene: TRBJ1-3
D gene: NA
V gene: TRBV2
clone size: NA
CDR3 DNA: TGTGCCAGCGGGGCAGGGCAGTTATCTGGAAACACCATATATTTT
CDR3 protein: CASGAGQLSGNTIYF

J gene: TRBJ1-5
D gene: TRBD1
V gene: TRBV20-1
clone size: NA
CDR3 DNA: TGCAGTGCTAGTTCGGTAAGACAGGGCTTCCATAATCAGCCCCAGCATTTT
CDR3 protein: CSASSVRQGFHNQPQHF

J gene: TRBJ2-2
D gene: TRBD1
V gene: TRBV27
clone size: NA
CDR3 DNA: TGTGCCAGCAGGGTGGACAGGGTCGGCACCGGGGAGCTGTTTTTT
CDR3 protein: CASRVDRVGTGELFF

J gene: TRBJ2-3
D gene: NA
V gene: TRBV28
clone size: few
CDR3 DNA: TGTGCCGCCCGTGGAAAGGGGGAGACAGATACGCAGTATTTT
CDR3 protein: CAARGKGETDTQYF

J gene: TRBJ2-3
D gene: NA
V gene: TRBV29-1
clone size: NA
CDR3 DNA: TGCAGCGCAAGGGGGGGGCCAGATACGCAGTATTTT
CDR3 protein: CSARGGPDTQYF

J gene: TRBJ2-7
D gene: TRBD2
V gene: TRBV7-9
clone size: NA
CDR3 DNA: TGTGCCAGCAGCTCTCCCGGGGGGAGCTCCTACGAGCAGTACTTC
CDR3 protein: CASSSPGGSSYEQYF

J gene: TRBJ2-1
D gene: NA
V gene: TRBV4-1
clone size: NA
CDR3 DNA: TGCGCCAGCAGCCAAGATAAATATATTGAGCAGTTCTTC
CDR3 protein: CASSQDKYIEQFF

J gene: TRBJ1-2
D gene: NA
V gene: TRBV6-6
clone size: once
CDR3 DNA: TGTGCCAGCAGTCCACGAGGGGGAACGGGCTACACCTTC
CDR3 protein: CASSPRGGTGYTF

J gene: TRBJ1-1
D gene: NA
V gene: TRBV7-2
clone size: NA
CDR3 DNA: TGTGCCAGCAGCTCCCGGGACACCTGGAACACTGAAGCTTTCTTT
CDR3 protein: CASSSRDTWNTEAFF

J gene: TRBJ2-3
D gene: TRBD1
V gene: TRBV20-1
clone size: NA
CDR3 DNA: TGCAGTGCTAGTAGGACAGGGGACACAGATACGCAGTATTTT
CDR3 protein: CSASRTGDTDTQYF

J gene: TRBJ2-7
D gene: TRBD1
V gene: TRBV3-1/TRBV3-2
clone size: NA
CDR3 DNA: TGTGCCAGCAGCCAGAGGACAGGGGAATTTCACGAGCAGTACTTC
CDR3 protein: CASSQRTGEFHEQYF

J gene: TRBJ2-5
D gene: TRBD1
V gene: TRBV6-5
clone size: NA
CDR3 DNA: TGTGCCAGCACCCTAGGACAGGCCCAAGAGACCCAGTACTTC
CDR3 protein: CASTLGQAQETQYF

J gene: TRBJ1-1
D gene: NA
V gene: TRBV3-1/TRBV3-2
clone size: NA
CDR3 DNA: TGTGCCAGCAGCTCATTCCGGGACGGGGGCACTGAAGCTTTCTTT
CDR3 protein: CASSSFRDGGTEAFF

J gene: TRBJ2-7
D gene: NA
V gene: TRBV4-3
clone size: NA
CDR3 DNA: TGCGCCAGCAGCCAAGATTTAGACAGGCACGAGCAGTACTTC
CDR3 protein: CASSQDLDRHEQYF

J gene: TRBJ1-2
D gene: NA
V gene: TRBV5-1
clone size: NA
CDR3 DNA: TGCGCCAGCAGCTCCCTAGAGGGGGGGGCAACTAACTATGGCTACACCTTC
CDR3 protein: CASSSLEGGATNYGYTF

J gene: TRBJ2-7
D gene: NA
V gene: TRBV7-2
clone size: NA
CDR3 DNA: TGTGCCAGCAGTTACTCGCGTTACGAGCAGTACTTC
CDR3 protein: CASSYSRYEQYF

J gene: TRBJ2-2
D gene: NA
V gene: TRBV5-6
clone size: NA
CDR3 DNA: TGTGCCAGCAGCTGGCTGGACAGCCTGCCAGCCGGGGAGCTGTTTTTT
CDR3 protein: CASSWLDSLPAGELFF